A single sample gave rise to the 2 T cell receptor beta chains below, sequenced in a study of blood T cells in healthy people across ages. Next came a second PCR, run for about 6 to 11 cycles, which used a sample-barcoded 5' primer along with a J-beta primer mix. One entry per CDR3 protein, called by TCRdb with MiXCR from the 5' RACE reads. The sample consists of approximately 800,000 distinct CDR3 sequences, approximately 25% of them appearing once. This sample also belongs to another study, concerning T cells of mothers and their children.

The sequenced sample was blood. The receptors were sampled from a boy between 5 and 17 years old in good health.

V usage is TRBV7-3 and J usage is TRBJ2-3, with D unresolved. The germline V gene encodes CDR1 SGHTA and CDR2 FQGTGA. There are 14 residues in the CDR3. V was shortened by 5 bases and J by 6 bases, with 15 bases between the two germline ends. The CDR3 bases are TGTGCCAGCAGCGAAGGCAGCTCGGCGGATACGCAGTATTTT. Encoded protein: CASSEGSSADTQYF.

In this sample, this clonotype turned up a few times. The V and J genes are TRBV7-2 and TRBJ2-3, with D possibly TRBD1 on 5 matching bases. This CDR3 spans 13 amino acids. Germline-derived CDR1 and CDR2 are SGHTA and FQGNSA. V lost 4 bases and J 4 bases, leaving 9 bases between the germline ends. CDR3 loop: CASSSQGADTQYF. CDR3 DNA: TGTGCCAGCAGCTCTCAGGGCGCAGATACGCAGTATTTT.